This T cell receptor (beta chain) was recovered during a study of T cells after posttransplantation cyclophosphamide (dated by TCRdb to between 2015 and 2016). In terms of the full investigation: T cell repertoire reconstitution was tracked by TRB sequencing after myeloablative bone marrow transplantation in which posttransplantation cyclophosphamide was used as GVHD prophylaxis. Antigen receptor sequencing covered samples from 35 PTCy-treated patients and approximately 15 of their related bone marrow donors. Blood from all 35 or so PTCy patients with 1-year posttransplant specimens was subjected to TRB sequencing. In 3 patients, up to roughly 3 additional blood samples taken between 2 and 5.2 years after transplant also underwent TRB sequencing, as did pretransplant blood from a handful of patients. Because TRA and TRB clonality were tightly correlated in 8 or 9 samples, subsequent TCR analyses were focused on TRB only. Public TRB sequences were checked against a database of over 3,600 sequences associated with responses to pathogens, tumor antigens, self-antigens and alloantigens. Summary of the overall study and its limitations: Donor-recipient similarity was low at 1-2 months but increased during the first year, and donor CD8+ memory clones often dominated later blood repertoires. The TRB repertoires of T cells infiltrating skin or the GI tract showed only limited overlap with the TRB repertoires found in blood. Across roughly 40 patients, recipient CMV seropositivity and CMV reactivation were highly associated with TRB clonality; PTCy diversity was similar to CNI/methotrexate controls.

This clone was seen many times. Its antigen remains unidentified. Base-call qualities are not available, and no considerably larger clone is one nucleotide away. Genomic DNA was the input for TRB sequencing, which was run either with the immunoSEQ assay at survey resolution or with the hsTCRB kit. Per the original workflow: The immunoSEQ software handled the initial read processing, while the LymphoSeq R package was used for the repertoire analyses. Clonality was computed as 1 minus normalized Shannon entropy, and a Gini coefficient was also calculated for each TRB dataset. Phenotypes of unsorted samples were inferred by mapping TRB sequences from sorted subsets of the recipient or donor onto unsorted samples of the same recipient. TCRdb obtained this table from immuneACCESS and retained in-frame rearrangements with V and J assigned. These tables miss some clones; where compared with another copy, unresolved V genes account for less than half of the shortfall, and the remainder is unexplained. D and trimming were read from the DNA, whereas the V and J calls and clone size are those reported in that table. This sample holds 20,000 to 30,000 clones in total, without any singletons. The leading ten clones occupy approximately 4% of the sample.

Related bone marrow donors provided peripheral blood samples on the day of marrow donation. Peripheral blood and bone marrow mononuclear cells were isolated by Ficoll-Hypaque density centrifugation and cryopreserved. This clonotype was sampled from a woman in her forties or fifties in good health, CMV-negative, and a related stem cell transplant donor. Sequencing used PBMCs.

The CDR3 loop reads CASSSRTEAFF. The DNA reads as follows: TGTGCCAGCAGCTCCAGGACTGAAGCTTTCTTT. The chain joins TRBV11-2 to TRBJ1-1, with the identity of the D gene unclear. The CDR3 covers 11 residues, taking in both the cysteine and the phenylalanine. The sequence is cut down to CDR3 DNA, 33 bases in frame from base 1. For CDR1 and CDR2, the germline V gene lists SGHAT and FQNNGV. V is cut by 4 bases and J by 5 bases, and the space between the germline ends is 5 bases.